This passage covers 12 T cell receptor beta chains from one sample sequenced in a study of T cell changes during pregnancy in multiple sclerosis. This table comes from immunoSEQ multiplex PCR, and its TCRdb copy is limited to in-frame clones, with some not included. Among fewer than 85,000 clones, about 94% were seen once, and the ten largest hold 2.5%. The source was peripheral blood, collected in the third trimester of pregnancy. The receptors come from a female donor with multiple sclerosis, enrolled in a pregnancy study.

This clone was counted a single time. The chain joins TRBV18 to TRBJ1-1; TRBD1 is a possible D gene (5 bases). Trimming cost V 5 bases and J 2 bases, with 15 bases left between them. The CDR3 is made up of 15 amino acids. The germline CDR1 and CDR2 sequences are KGHSH and LQKENI. The CDR3 loop reads CASSELRESNTEAFF. CDR3 bases: TGTGCCAGCTCAGAGCTCAGGGAATCTAACACTGAAGCTTTCTTT.

V is TRBV10-1 and J is TRBJ1-1; weak D call: TRBD1 (6 bases). Germline CDR1 WNHNN, CDR2 SYGVQD (reference sequence). V lost 11 bases and J 0 bases, leaving 19 bases between the germline ends. The CDR3 has 15 residues. CDR3 DNA: TGCGCCTCTGGGAGACAGGCCGTTATGAACACTGAAGCTTTCTTT. This gives the protein CASGRQAVMNTEAFF.

This sequence joins TRBV7-5 and TRBJ1-6; the DNA was not compared with TRBD1, the D call given in the table. TRBV7-5 is listed as a pseudogene. This CDR3 has 16 amino acids. CDR3 region: CARSFPPRVHKSPLHF. The CDR3 coding sequence is TGTGCCAGAAGCTTTCCCCCCAGGGTTCACAAGTCACCCCTCCACTTT.

This sequence joins TRBV18 and TRBJ1-1; 10 positions match TRBD1. Germline CDR1 is KGHSH and CDR2 is LQKENI. The CDR3 runs 16 residues. V dropped 6 bases and J dropped 1; count of bases not matched to a gene: 8. The CDR3 DNA is TGTGCCAGCTCTCCCCGACAGGGGGCCAAGAACACTGAAGCTTTCTTT. Amino acid sequence: CASSPRQGAKNTEAFF.

The chain carries TRBV7-8 and TRBJ2-5; D remains ambiguous. This CDR3 is built from 13 residues. CDR1 is SGHVS, CDR2 FQNEAQ, per germline. The V gene lost 2 bases and the J gene lost 7 bases, with 11 bases spanning the gap. This chain's CDR3 is CASSLSEEGTQYF. CDR3 DNA: TGTGCCAGCAGCTTATCCGAGGAAGGGACCCAGTACTTC.

The chain links TRBV2 to TRBJ2-5, with 15 bases lining up with TRBD2. Unmatched junction bases numbered 9, after V lost 6 bases and J lost 7 bases. Per the germline V gene, CDR1 is SNHLY and CDR2 is FYNNEI. The CDR3 covers 16 residues. CDR3 sequence (DNA): TGTGCCAGCAGGTCCGGGACTAGCGGGGGGTCTAGGACCCAGTACTTC. Protein sequence: CASRSGTSGGSRTQYF. Combining the CDR3 with reference TRBV2 and TRBJ2-5 gives the whole variable domain EPEVTQTPSHQVTQMGQEVILRCVPISNHLYFYWYRQILGQKVEFLVSFYNNEISEKSEIFDDQFSVERPDGSNFTLKIRSTKLEDSAMYFCASRSGTSGGSRTQYFGPGTRLLVL.

This chain links TRBV29-1 with TRBJ1-2; D is unresolved. The CDR3 covers 13 residues. Germline assignment: CDR1 SQVTM and CDR2 ANQGSEA. V lost 6 bases, J lost 7 bases, and 18 bases lay in between. Here the CDR3 reads CSVQPRLGSGYTF. The CDR3 bases are TGCAGCGTCCAACCCAGGCTGGGTTCTGGCTACACCTTC.

J is TRBJ1-2 and V is TRBV15, with D possibly TRBD1 on 5 matching bases. CDR1 is LNHNV and CDR2 is YYDKDF in the germline V gene (reference sequence). The CDR3 has 14 amino acids. The V and J ends lost 3 bases and 3 bases respectively, with 11 bases between them. CDR3 bases: TGTGCCACCAGCAGGTCCAGGGTGGACTATGGCTACACCTTC. This translates into CATSRSRVDYGYTF. Looking up the rest from reference TRBV15 and TRBJ1-2 gives the full variable domain: DAMVIQNPRYQVTQFGKPVTLSCSQTLNHNVMYWYQQKSSQAPKLLFHYYDKDFNNEADTPDNFQSRRPNTSFCFLDIRSPGLGDTAMYLCATSRSRVDYGYTFGSGTRLTVV.

In its sample, this clone was seen once. The junction departs from germline at one end; a sequencing error may be responsible. The chain couples TRBV7-7 to TRBJ2-5, with 10 nucleotides matching TRBD1. The CDR3 extends over 16 amino acids. CDR1 SSHAT and CDR2 FNYEAQ come from the germline V gene (reference sequence). CDR3 amino acids: CASSFGDRGDRETQYF. Written as DNA, the CDR3 is TGTGCTAGCAGCTTCGGGGACAGGGGTGATAGAGAGACCCAGTACTTC. The full variable domain, with the rest looked up from reference TRBV7-7 and TRBJ2-5, is GAGVSQSPRYKVTKRGQDVTLRCDPISSHATLYWYQQALGQGPEFLTYFNYEAQPDKSGLPSDRFSAERPEGSISTLTIQRTEQRDSAMYRCASSFGDRGDRETQYFGPGTRLLVL.

This clone was seen just once. The chain couples TRBV9 to TRBJ1-2, with D possibly TRBD1 on 6 matching bases. CDR1 and CDR2 (germline): SGDLS, YYNGEE. CDR3 size: 18 residues. Trimming took off 3 bases at V and 5 bases at J, with 26 bases between the two ends. The CDR3 sequence: CASSAFHGEGGSSYGYTF. The CDR3 coding sequence is TGTGCCAGCAGCGCCTTCCACGGGGAGGGGGGCAGTAGTTATGGCTACACCTTC.

J is TRBJ2-7 and V is TRBV5-6; TRBD1 matches 7 bases. The V gene's germline CDR1 is SGHDT and CDR2 YYEEEE. The CDR3 totals 16 residues. Trimming took 0 bases from V and 4 from J; bases not matched to a gene: 10. CDR3 sequence: CASSLGLLGGVYEQYF. CDR3 nucleotide sequence: TGTGCCAGCAGCTTGGGTCTGCTAGGGGGCGTGTACGAGCAGTACTTC.

DNA of the CDR3: TGTGCCAGCAGCTCTTACAGGGACGGGGAGCTGTTTTTT. It translates to CASSSYRDGELFF. This chain links TRBV13 with TRBJ2-2; tentative D call: TRBD1 (6 bases). Trimming stripped 4 bases from V and 7 bases from J, with 10 bases between. The CDR3 has 13 residues. Germline V gene sequence: CDR1 PRHDT, CDR2 FYEKMQ (reference sequence). Combining the CDR3 with reference TRBV13 and TRBJ2-2 gives the whole variable domain AAGVIQSPRHLIKEKRETATLKCYPIPRHDTVYWYQQGPGQDPQFLISFYEKMQSDKGSIPDRFSAQQFSDYHSELNMSSLELGDSALYFCASSSYRDGELFFGEGSRLTVL.